Shown below are 29 T cell receptor beta chains from a single sample sequenced in a study of vaccination and CD4 T cells after COVID-19. Their antigen targets remain unknown. Treatment: roughly 10-day PBMC culture with coronavirus spike peptide pools or control peptides (ViraFEST assay). Sequenced with the Oncomine TCR Beta short-read assay was DNA taken from cultured CD4+ T cells. TCRdb reprocessed the PCR reads with MiXCR, giving one entry per CDR3 protein. The table includes about 12,000 distinct CDR3 sequences, about three fifths detected once. Here the sequenced sample was CD4+ T cells from blood, cultured in vitro, taken before SARS-CoV-2 vaccination. The source is a human donor who had recovered from COVID-19.

This chain links TRBV4-1 with TRBJ2-3; 9 bases line up with TRBD1. Germline V lookup: CDR1 MGHRA, CDR2 YSYEKL. This CDR3 has 17 residues. With V trimmed by 0 bases and J by 6 bases, 10 bases remained unmatched. This CDR3 reads CASSQDDGTGLADTQYF. The DNA for the CDR3 is TGCGCCAGCAGCCAAGATGACGGGACAGGGCTTGCGGATACGCAGTATTTT.

This clonotype has just a few counts. V usage is TRBV6-2 or TRBV6-3 and J usage is TRBJ1-2; 7 positions agree with TRBD1. The CDR3 runs 14 residues. The J segment lost 8 bases and the V segment lost 6 bases, leaving 12 bases of the junction unmatched. Germline V gives CDR1 MNHEY, CDR2 SVGEGT. In DNA form, the CDR3 reads TGTGCCAGCAGCCGGGACAGCGATGCGTCGGGCTACACCTTC. Its translation is CASSRDSDASGYTF.

The chain recombines TRBV12-3 or TRBV12-4 with TRBJ1-2; TRBD1 agrees at 7 bases. The CDR3 is made up of 14 amino acids. The J segment lost 4 bases and the V segment lost 5 bases, leaving 7 bases of the junction unmatched. The CDR3 sequence is CASSEHGTAYGYTF. In DNA form, the CDR3 reads TGTGCCAGCAGTGAACATGGGACAGCCTATGGCTACACCTTC.

This clonotype is medium-sized in the sample. The gene calls are TRBV7-2 and TRBJ1-5, with D possibly being TRBD1 (5 bases). V lost 1 base and J 2 bases, leaving 9 bases between the germline ends. Germline values: CDR1 SGHTA, CDR2 FQGNSA. The CDR3 has 15 residues. The chain's CDR3 is CASSLGGVGNQPQHF. The CDR3 coding sequence is TGTGCCAGCAGCTTAGGGGGGGTAGGCAATCAGCCCCAGCATTTT.

The CDR3 DNA sequence: TGTGCCAGCAGCACTCCGGGACAGGGATTTACGAGCAATCAGCCCCAGCATTTT. Translation: CASSTPGQGFTSNQPQHF. J is TRBJ1-5 and V is TRBV7-6, with 9 positions matching TRBD1. Germline values: CDR1 SGHVS, CDR2 FNYEAQ. J gave up 1 base and V 5 bases, and 12 bases lay outside the gene matches. The CDR3 covers 18 residues. Filled out from reference TRBV7-6 and TRBJ1-5, the complete variable domain reads GAGVSQSPRYKVTKRGQDVALRCDPISGHVSLYWYRQALGQGPEFLTYFNYEAQQDKSGLPNDRFSAERPEGSISTLTIQRTEQRDSAMYRCASSTPGQGFTSNQPQHFGDGTRLSIL.

With regard to this clonotype: The CDR3 end shows no conserved phenylalanine or tryptophan, and so a read error is likely. The gene calls are TRBV20-1 and TRBJ1-2; D may be TRBD1 (5 bases). CDR1 and CDR2 (germline): DFQATT, SNEGSKA (reference sequence). Deletions cut 3 bases from V and 8 bases from J, with 13 bases between. This CDR3 spans 12 amino acids. This CDR3 reads CSASPGVGGYTL. CDR3 nucleotides: TGCAGTGCTAGTCCGGGGGTGGGCGGCTACACCCTC.

CDR3 DNA: TGTGCCATCGGTGCAGGGGCGAACACCGGGGAGCTGTTTTTT. Residues: CAIGAGANTGELFF. The chain uses TRBV10-3 and TRBJ2-2; tentative D call: TRBD1 (6 bases). Germline V CDR1 and CDR2: ENHRY, SYGVKD. V lost 8 bases and J 0 bases, leaving 10 bases between the germline ends. The CDR3 runs 14 residues.

The rearrangement joins TRBV28 to TRBJ1-4; perhaps TRBD1 as D (5 bases). Looked up from germline, CDR1 is MDHEN and CDR2 is SYDVKM. This CDR3 is built from 13 residues. V lost 6 bases to trimming and J lost 4 bases, with 9 bases between them. This chain's CDR3 is CASRGTGNEKLFF. The CDR3 DNA reads TGTGCCAGCAGGGGGACCGGTAATGAAAAACTGTTTTTT.

This chain uses TRBV5-8 with TRBJ2-6; D is ambiguous. Trimming removed 7 bases from V and 0 bases from J, with 5 bases in between. The CDR3 spans 13 residues. Germline V gene lookup returns CDR1 SGHTS and CDR2 YDEGEE. The CDR3 region is CASGVSGANVLTF. CDR3 nucleotide sequence: TGTGCCAGCGGCGTCTCTGGGGCCAACGTCCTGACTTTC.

The chain employs TRBV6-2 or TRBV6-3 and TRBJ1-1, with a tentative D call TRBD1 (5 bases). Germline V gene lookup returns CDR1 MNHEY and CDR2 SVGEGT. V dropped 8 bases and J dropped 6 bases, with 16 bases sitting between them. CDR3 length: 13 amino acids. CDR3 residues: CASLPRQLAEAFF. The CDR3 nucleotides are TGTGCCAGCCTTCCACGACAGCTCGCTGAAGCTTTCTTT.

This clonotype was observed once. The rearrangement joins TRBV5-6 to TRBJ1-6; D ambiguous. Germline V gene sequence: CDR1 SGHDT, CDR2 YYEEEE. V dropped 0 bases and J dropped 11 bases, with 6 bases sitting between them. The CDR3 is 12 residues long. CDR3 DNA sequence: TGTGCCAGCAGCTTGGCCGACACACCCCTCCACTTT. Translation gives CASSLADTPLHF.

The V call is TRBV20-1, the J call TRBJ2-5; 8 bases match TRBD2. Germline V gene sequence: CDR1 DFQATT, CDR2 SNEGSKA (reference sequence). V was clipped by 3 bases and J by 7 bases; unmatched bases: 10. The CDR3 extends over 14 amino acids. The CDR3 nucleotides are TGCAGTGCTAGCCCCTGGCGGGAGGTCCGGACCCAGTACTTC. As protein: CSASPWREVRTQYF.

This clonotype was found a few times. The chain links TRBV11-3 to TRBJ1-2; D unclear. The CDR3 has 13 residues. Germline assignment: CDR1 SGHNT and CDR2 YENEEA. V was shortened by 4 bases and J by 5 bases, with 11 bases between the two germline ends. This CDR3 reads CASSSRGFYGYTF. CDR3 nucleotide sequence: TGTGCCAGCAGCTCTAGAGGCTTTTATGGCTACACCTTC.

This clonotype was counted only a few times. The chain recombines TRBV27 with TRBJ1-1, with 9 bases fitting TRBD1. V gave up 3 bases and J gave up 3 bases; unmatched junction bases: 8. This CDR3 is built from 16 residues. CDR1 is MNHEY and CDR2 is SMNVEV in the germline V gene (reference sequence). CDR3 nucleotides: TGTGCCAGCAGTTTGCTGGACAGGGGCCTTGACACTGAAGCTTTCTTT. Translated, it gives CASSLLDRGLDTEAFF.

This clonotype appeared a few times. The rearrangement uses TRBV6-1 and TRBJ1-2; D perhaps matches TRBD1 (5 bases). V was cut by 6 bases and J by 2 bases, with 13 bases left in between. Per the germline V gene, CDR1 is MNHNS and CDR2 is SASEGT. The length of the CDR3 is 14 residues. The CDR3, as DNA: TGTGCCAGCAGCCCCCTGCGGGGGAACTATGGCTACACCTTC. It translates to CASSPLRGNYGYTF.

The chain couples TRBV7-9 to TRBJ1-4; D not resolved. The CDR3 has 14 amino acids. The germline V gene has CDR1 SEHNR and CDR2 FQNEAQ (reference sequence). V lost 4 bases, J lost 3 bases, and 9 bases lay in between. DNA of the CDR3: TGTGCCAGCAGCTCGACCGTAGCTAATGAAAAACTGTTTTTT. It specifies CASSSTVANEKLFF.

V and J are TRBV20-1 and TRBJ1-2; 10 bases match TRBD1. Looked up from germline, CDR1 is DFQATT and CDR2 is SNEGSKA (reference sequence). Unmatched junction bases numbered 4, after V lost 5 bases and J lost 4 bases. This CDR3 is 13 amino acids long. DNA of the CDR3: TGCAGTGCTCCGGGACAGGGGTCCTATGGCTACACCTTC. This encodes CSAPGQGSYGYTF.

V and J are TRBV18 and TRBJ2-5; TRBD2 might be the D (6 bases). Germline V lookup: CDR1 KGHSH, CDR2 LQKENI. The V end was cut by 3 bases, the J end by 4 bases, with 18 bases between. This CDR3 contains 16 residues. The CDR3 DNA is TGTGCCAGCTCACCCGAACGTTACGGGCGGGGAGAGACCCAGTACTTC. Translation gives CASSPERYGRGETQYF.

This clonotype was observed a single time. The chain is built from TRBV20-1 and TRBJ2-7; 7 bases are shared with TRBD1. The germline V gene encodes CDR1 DFQATT and CDR2 SNEGSKA (reference sequence). The CDR3 is made up of 15 amino acids. V lost 0 bases and J lost 2; bases outside the gene matches: 7. The CDR3 DNA is TGCAGTGCTAGAGAGACAGGGCGCCTAACCTACGAGCAGTACTTC. The encoded protein is CSARETGRLTYEQYF.

The chain is built from TRBV20-1 and TRBJ1-5; no reliable D call. This CDR3 has 17 amino acids. Trimming shortened V by 0 bases and J by 3 bases, and 18 bases separated the two germline ends. CDR1 DFQATT and CDR2 SNEGSKA come from the germline V gene (reference sequence). CDR3 in DNA: TGCAGTGCTAGAGATATCGGTACTACTCGGGACAATCAGCCCCAGCATTTT. Translating it yields CSARDIGTTRDNQPQHF.

CDR3 nucleotide sequence: TGTGCCAGCAGCCCGGGACGTCCGAATCAGCCCCAGCATTTT. This translates into CASSPGRPNQPQHF. The chain recombines TRBV6-2 or TRBV6-3 with TRBJ1-5, with D possibly TRBD1 on 5 matching bases. Germline V gene data show CDR1 as MNHEY and CDR2 as SVGEGT. Trimming shortened V by 6 bases and J by 4 bases, and 13 bases separated the two germline ends. This CDR3 spans 14 amino acids.

Worth noting for this clonotype: Germline and junction disagree at one end, which may indicate a read error. The chain links TRBV10-1 to TRBJ2-1, with a possible D match to TRBD1 (5 bases). Germline lookup yields CDR1 WNHNN and CDR2 SYGVQD (reference sequence). This CDR3 region has 14 residues. Here the CDR3 reads CASSESGAPNEQFF. CDR3 sequence (DNA): TGTGCCAGCAGTGAGTCTGGGGCCCCCAATGAGCAGTTCTTC.

This clonotype was observed a few times. The chain couples TRBV19 to TRBJ1-5; D gene uncertain. Trimming pared 7 bases from V and 3 bases from J, leaving 13 bases between. The CDR3 is 14 amino acids. The V gene's germline CDR1 is LNHDA and CDR2 SQIVND (reference sequence). In DNA, the CDR3 is TGTGCCAGTAACCGTCAGAGACTCAATCAGCCCCAGCATTTT. It yields the protein CASNRQRLNQPQHF.

The V gene is TRBV7-8, the J gene TRBJ1-2; 9 nucleotides line up with TRBD1. The CDR3 runs 13 residues. Germline trimming cut 6 bases from V and 8 bases from J; bases unmatched to any gene: 7. The V gene's germline CDR1 is SGHVS and CDR2 FQNEAQ. DNA of the CDR3: TGTGCCAGCAGGGGGGACAGGGTACAAGGCTACACCTTC. Its translation is CASRGDRVQGYTF.

This clonotype appeared a few times. The gene calls are TRBV4-3 and TRBJ1-3; 9 nucleotides match TRBD1. J lost 8 bases, V lost 0 bases, and 8 bases had no gene match. CDR1 is LGHNA, CDR2 YSLEER, per germline. CDR3 length: 16 amino acids. This CDR3 is CASSQEGRTGVDTIYF. The CDR3, as DNA: TGCGCCAGCAGCCAAGAAGGGAGGACAGGGGTTGACACCATATATTTT.

This clonotype came up a few times. The chain employs TRBV10-3 and TRBJ1-1, with 8 bases that match TRBD1. The germline CDR1 and CDR2 sequences are ENHRY and SYGVKD. Trimming took 5 bases from V and 2 from J; bases not matched to a gene: 7. The CDR3 has 15 amino acids. For the CDR3, the DNA is TGTGCCATCAGTAATGGACAGGGTCGAAACACTGAAGCTTTCTTT. It translates to CAISNGQGRNTEAFF.

The chain links TRBV28 to TRBJ1-6; D is undetermined. Trimming took 6 bases from V and 7 from J, leaving 10 bases between them. Germline V CDR1 and CDR2: MDHEN, SYDVKM. This CDR3 has 13 residues. CDR3: CASSPGPNSPLHF. The CDR3 DNA is TGTGCCAGCAGCCCAGGCCCAAATTCACCCCTCCACTTT.

The chain employs TRBV6-1 and TRBJ2-1, with 9 bases matching TRBD1. Per the germline V gene, CDR1 is MNHNS and CDR2 is SASEGT. The CDR3 loop spans 14 amino acids. J lost 7 bases, V lost 8 bases, and 9 bases had no gene match. The CDR3 reads CASQSGQGRNEQFF. CDR3 DNA sequence: TGTGCCAGCCAATCGGGACAGGGCCGAAATGAGCAGTTCTTC.

Remarks on this clonotype: At one of its ends the junction is not consistent with the germline gene, which may arise from a read error. CDR3 loop: CASSLAEGRQETQYF. The DNA for the CDR3 is TGTGCCAGCAGCCTAGCTGAAGGACGCCAAGAGACCCAGTACTTC. J is TRBJ2-5 and V is TRBV11-1; tentatively, D is TRBD2 (5 bases). The germline CDR1 and CDR2 sequences are SGHAT and FQDESV (reference sequence). The CDR3 spans 15 residues.